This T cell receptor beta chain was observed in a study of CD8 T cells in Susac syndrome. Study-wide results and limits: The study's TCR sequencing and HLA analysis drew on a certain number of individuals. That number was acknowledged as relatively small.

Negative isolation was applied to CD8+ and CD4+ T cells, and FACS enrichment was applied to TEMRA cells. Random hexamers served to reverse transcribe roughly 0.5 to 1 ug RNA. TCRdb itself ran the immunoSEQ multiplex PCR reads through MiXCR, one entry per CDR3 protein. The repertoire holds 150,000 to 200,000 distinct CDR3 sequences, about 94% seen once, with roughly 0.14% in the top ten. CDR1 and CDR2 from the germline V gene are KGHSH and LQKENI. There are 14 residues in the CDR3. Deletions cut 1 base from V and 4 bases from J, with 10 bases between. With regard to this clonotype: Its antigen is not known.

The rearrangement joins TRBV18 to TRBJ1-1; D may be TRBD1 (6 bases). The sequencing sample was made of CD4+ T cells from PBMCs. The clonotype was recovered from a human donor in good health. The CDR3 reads CASSPLQGRTEAFF. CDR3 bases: TGTGCCAGCTCACCACTTCAGGGGCGCACTGAAGCTTTCTTT.